The 28 T cell receptor beta chains below come from one sample, sequenced in a study of shared clonotypes between healthy human individuals. The repertoire was sequenced with immunoSEQ multiplex PCR; TCRdb's copy has only in-frame clones and lacks some. The table shows roughly 500,000 clones, with 75% to 85% occurring only once. Sequencing was done on a sample of PBMCs. All receptors come from a woman between 35 and 50 years old in good health. Some clones in this sample may be carry-over from other donors' samples.

V is TRBV6-1 and J is TRBJ2-3, with D perhaps TRBD2 (6 bases). V was shortened by 2 bases and J by 0 bases, with 15 bases between the two germline ends. Looked up from germline, CDR1 is MNHNS and CDR2 is SASEGT. The CDR3 loop spans 17 amino acids. The CDR3 DNA reads TGTGCCAGCAGTGAACGGGTAGCGGAGTTTAGCACAGATACGCAGTATTTT. It yields the protein CASSERVAEFSTDTQYF.

This clone came up many times. The chain links TRBV11-3 to TRBJ2-1, with a tentative D call TRBD1 (5 bases). The CDR3 has 16 residues. The V end lost 5 bases, the J end lost 1 base, and 15 bases lay between the germline ends. Per germline, CDR1 SGHNT and CDR2 YENEEA. The CDR3 region is CASSQKVAGSYNEQFF. The DNA of the CDR3 is TGTGCCAGCAGCCAGAAAGTGGCAGGGTCCTACAATGAGCAGTTCTTC.

This chain joins TRBV28 and TRBJ2-3; no reliable D call. CDR1 and CDR2 from the germline V gene are MDHEN and SYDVKM. This CDR3 contains 14 residues. V lost 1 base and J lost 6, with 11 bases in between. CDR3 nucleotide sequence: TGTGCCAGCAGTTTATCTCCCTTGCGCGATACGCAGTATTTT. Translated: CASSLSPLRDTQYF.

The V and J genes are TRBV6-5 and TRBJ1-3; D gene uncertain. The V gene's germline CDR1 is MNHEY and CDR2 SVGAGI. V lost 5 bases and J lost 2, with 10 bases in between. CDR3 length: 14 residues. CDR3 sequence reads: CASSPGAAGNTIYF. The CDR3 DNA is TGTGCCAGCAGTCCAGGCGCTGCTGGAAACACCATATATTTT.

The table lists this clone with many counts. The chain combines TRBV28 with TRBJ1-1; the D is unclear. The CDR3 has 16 amino acids. CDR1 and CDR2 from the germline V gene are MDHEN and SYDVKM. Deletions cut 4 bases from V and 7 bases from J, with 22 bases between. This CDR3 reads CASSSYSRDILGEAFF. DNA of the CDR3: TGTGCCAGCAGTTCATATTCCCGAGACATTCTCGGTGAAGCTTTCTTT.

The sample holds a few counts of this clone. The chain carries TRBV27 and TRBJ1-1; perhaps TRBD1 as D (6 bases). The CDR3 length is 14 residues. V was cut by 5 bases and J by 3 bases, with 13 bases left in between. Germline V CDR1 and CDR2: MNHEY, SMNVEV (reference sequence). CDR3: CASSPISGDTEAFF. Here the CDR3 DNA reads TGTGCCAGCAGTCCCATTTCAGGGGACACTGAAGCTTTCTTT.

A few counts support this clone. With a much larger clone just one base away, this may be a read error. The chain uses TRBV18 and TRBJ1-5, with TRBD1 matching over 7 bases. V was clipped by 6 bases and J by 6 bases; unmatched bases: 8. The CDR3 is 14 residues long. The germline CDR1 and CDR2 sequences are KGHSH and LQKENI. The CDR3 sequence is CASSSTGSGQPQHF. CDR3 nucleotides: TGTGCCAGCTCCTCGACAGGGTCGGGTCAGCCCCAGCATTTT.

The chain carries TRBV4-1 and TRBJ1-2; D remains unclear. The V gene's germline CDR1 is MGHRA and CDR2 YSYEKL. V gave up 6 bases and J gave up 7 bases, with 12 bases separating them. This CDR3 has 12 amino acids. The CDR3 spells CASRKIGSGYTF. CDR3 DNA sequence: TGCGCCAGCAGGAAAATAGGATCTGGCTACACCTTC.

The genes are TRBV27 and TRBJ2-3, with 9 bases lining up with TRBD2. V lost 4 bases, J lost 7 bases, and 9 bases stayed unmatched. Germline V lookup: CDR1 MNHEY, CDR2 SMNVEV (reference sequence). The CDR3 sequence is 15 residues long. The CDR3 nucleotides are TGTGCCAGCAGTTGGCGGGGCGGGAGGGGAAATACGCAGTATTTT. Translation gives CASSWRGGRGNTQYF.

The chain recombines TRBV7-6 with TRBJ2-1, with TRBD2 matching over 8 bases. Germline values: CDR1 SGHVS, CDR2 FNYEAQ. J lost 11 bases, V lost 5 bases, and 8 bases had no gene match. This CDR3 has 13 amino acids. The CDR3 loop reads CASSPTGGSQQFF. The CDR3, as DNA: TGTGCCAGCAGCCCTACGGGAGGGTCGCAGCAGTTCTTC.

The chain recombines TRBV4-1 with TRBJ2-7; possibly TRBD1 or TRBD2 for D (6 bases each). V was cut by 4 bases and J by 4 bases, with 17 bases left in between. The germline gives CDR1 MGHRA, CDR2 YSYEKL. The CDR3 is 15 amino acids. As DNA, the CDR3 is TGCGCCAGCAGCCTCTTAGGGGGGCGCCAATACGAGCAGTACTTC. Translating gives CASSLLGGRQYEQYF.

The chain carries TRBV5-1 and TRBJ2-5, with D possibly being TRBD1 or TRBD2 (6 bases each). This CDR3 has 13 residues. V was trimmed by 4 bases and J by 5 bases, leaving 12 bases between them. Germline-derived CDR1 and CDR2 are SGHRS and YFSETQ. The DNA of the CDR3 is TGCGCCAGCAGCGAGGGGGACTCGGAGACCCAGTACTTC. Its protein is CASSEGDSETQYF.

The CDR3 loop reads CSAARGGNNEQFF. The CDR3 DNA reads TGCAGCGCAGCGCGTGGGGGGAACAATGAGCAGTTCTTC. V usage is TRBV29-1 and J usage is TRBJ2-1, with D possibly matching TRBD2 (6 bases). The germline V gene encodes CDR1 SQVTM and CDR2 ANQGSEA. Trimming left V 7 bases short and J 5 bases short, with 15 bases between. This CDR3 is 13 amino acids long.

The chain has TRBV28 and TRBJ2-7; D tentatively reads TRBD1 or TRBD2 (6 bases each). Per the germline V gene, CDR1 is MDHEN and CDR2 is SYDVKM. V lost 5 bases and J 2 bases, leaving 16 bases between the germline ends. This CDR3 region has 15 residues. In nucleotides, the CDR3 is TGTGCCAGCAGTCCAACAGGGCGGGGTCCCTACGAGCAGTACTTC. Translating gives CASSPTGRGPYEQYF.

The chain combines TRBV6-5 with TRBJ1-1; D uncertain. Trimming cost V 2 bases and J 7 bases, with 8 bases left between them. The CDR3 extends over 12 amino acids. Germline V gives CDR1 MNHEY, CDR2 SVGAGI. CDR3 in DNA: TGTGCCAGCAGTTACAATCTTAATGAAGCTTTCTTT. This gives the protein CASSYNLNEAFF.

The genes are TRBV7-2 and TRBJ2-5; TRBD1 might be the D (6 bases). The CDR3 contains 15 residues. Germline CDR1 reads SGHTA; CDR2 reads FQGNSA. Trimming removed 3 bases from V and 5 bases from J, with 16 bases in between. The CDR3 DNA is TGTGCCAGCAGCTTCCAGGACAGATGGGGGGAGACCCAGTACTTC. This gives the protein CASSFQDRWGETQYF.

The V call is TRBV1, the J call TRBJ1-4; TRBD1, the D gene given by the table, was not confirmed from the DNA. TRBV1 is labeled a pseudogene. The CDR3 consists of 15 residues. CDR3: CTSRRTGGGCEKLFF. For the CDR3, the DNA is TGCACCAGCAGACGGACAGGGGGCGGCTGTGAAAAACTGTTTTTT.

The chain links TRBV28 to TRBJ2-7, with 12 bases matching TRBD2. V lost 6 bases and J lost 11; bases outside the gene matches: 8. The germline V gene has CDR1 MDHEN and CDR2 SYDVKM. CDR3 length: 13 amino acids. In nucleotides, the CDR3 is TGTGCCAGCAGCAGACTAGCGGGAGAAAGCAAGTACTTC. Translated, it gives CASSRLAGESKYF.

This clone was seen a few times. The chain is built from TRBV19 and TRBJ1-5; D may be TRBD1 (6 bases). V lost 1 base and J lost 6, with 10 bases in between. The CDR3 is 14 amino acids. The germline V gene has CDR1 LNHDA and CDR2 SQIVND (reference sequence). CDR3 in DNA: TGTGCCAGTAGTATAGTGGGGGGCCGTCAGCCCCAGCATTTT. This translates into CASSIVGGRQPQHF. Complete variable domain (other parts from reference TRBV19 and TRBJ1-5): DGGITQSPKYLFRKEGQNVTLSCEQNLNHDAMYWYRQDPGQGLRLIYYSQIVNDFQKGDIAEGYSVSREKKESFPLTVTSAQKNPTAFYLCASSIVGGRQPQHFGDGTRLSIL.

The V and J genes are TRBV11-2 and TRBJ2-7; no reliable D call. V lost 3 bases, J lost 6 bases, and 12 bases lay in between. The CDR3 consists of 13 residues. The germline V gene encodes CDR1 SGHAT and CDR2 FQNNGV. CDR3 sequence reads: CASSFSEMGEQYF. The CDR3 nucleotides read TGTGCCAGCAGCTTCTCCGAGATGGGCGAGCAGTACTTC.

In this sample, this clone turned up a few times. J is TRBJ2-1 and V is TRBV7-2; 10 nucleotides agree with TRBD2. In germline, CDR1 is SGHTA, CDR2 FQGNSA. CDR3 length: 16 amino acids. V was pared by 3 bases and J by 9 bases, with 11 bases of the junction left unmatched. The CDR3 loop reads CASSLSHLAGGSEQFF. The CDR3 DNA reads TGTGCCAGCAGCTTGAGTCATTTAGCGGGAGGTAGTGAGCAGTTCTTC. Looking up the rest from reference TRBV7-2 and TRBJ2-1 gives the full variable domain: GAGVSQSPSNKVTEKGKDVELRCDPISGHTALYWYRQSLGQGLEFLIYFQGNSAPDKSGLPSDRFSAERTGGSVSTLTIQRTQQEDSAVYLCASSLSHLAGGSEQFFGPGTRLTVL.

The rearrangement links TRBV2 to TRBJ2-7; D unclear. This CDR3 is built from 15 residues. CDR1 and CDR2 from the germline V gene are SNHLY and FYNNEI. The V and J ends lost 1 base and 2 bases respectively, with 12 bases between them. The CDR3 sequence is CASSEVVERPYEQYF. Here the CDR3 DNA reads TGTGCCAGCAGTGAAGTGGTCGAGCGCCCCTACGAGCAGTACTTC.

The chain couples TRBV29-1 to TRBJ2-7; possible D gene TRBD1, 5 bases. V was shortened by 3 bases and J by 3 bases, with 12 bases between the two germline ends. Germline V CDR1 and CDR2: SQVTM, ANQGSEA. The CDR3 has 13 residues. The CDR3 region is CSVDSGNGYEQYF. The CDR3 DNA sequence: TGCAGCGTTGATTCAGGGAACGGCTACGAGCAGTACTTC.

For this clone: This may be a read error, as it is one base from a much larger clone. Other DNA sequences in the same sample also yield this CDR3. The chain is built from TRBV30 and TRBJ2-5, with D unresolved. Looked up from germline, CDR1 is GTSNPN and CDR2 is SVGIG (reference sequence). This CDR3 region has 11 residues. As DNA, the CDR3 is TGCGCCTGGAGTGTAGGAGAGACCCAGTACTTC. It translates to CAWSVGETQYF.

As for this clone: Mismatch with germline at one junction end may stem from a read error. This chain uses TRBV28 with TRBJ2-2; TRBD2 aligns across 11 bases. Looked up from germline, CDR1 is MDHEN and CDR2 is SYDVKM. CDR3 length equals 14 residues. CDR3 in amino acids: CAGSRLAGTGELFF. As DNA, the CDR3 is TGTGCCGGCAGTAGACTAGCGGGAACCGGGGAGCTGTTTTTT.

The CDR3 region is CSATPGQGETQYF. The DNA for the CDR3 is TGCAGCGCCACACCCGGGCAGGGGGAGACCCAGTACTTC. The gene calls are TRBV29-1 and TRBJ2-5; a possible D gene is TRBD1 (6 bases). This CDR3 has 13 residues. V was clipped by 7 bases and J by 5 bases, with 17 bases between them. Germline V lookup: CDR1 SQVTM, CDR2 ANQGSEA.

The chain links TRBV7-6 to TRBJ2-7; TRBD1 matches at 8 bases. The V gene's germline CDR1 is SGHVS and CDR2 FNYEAQ. This CDR3 region has 14 residues. With 5 bases clipped from V and 4 bases from J, the junction kept 7 bases outside the gene matches. The CDR3 region is CASSNRGTGYEQYF. The CDR3 region has the DNA TGTGCCAGCAGCAACAGGGGGACGGGGTACGAGCAGTACTTC.

The chain uses TRBV6-1 and TRBJ2-5, with D tentatively TRBD1 or TRBD2 (5 bases each). V shed 2 bases and J shed 3 bases, with 16 bases lying between them. Germline assignment: CDR1 MNHNS and CDR2 SASEGT. This CDR3 is built from 16 residues. CDR3 DNA: TGTGCCAGCAGTGAAATTGGACTCGACAGCAAAGAGACCCAGTACTTC. Amino acid sequence: CASSEIGLDSKETQYF.